This T cell receptor beta chain was captured by sequencing in a study of Ad26.COV2.S vaccination and SARS-CoV-2 variants (dated by TCRdb to the early 2020s). Study-wide context: Donors in the vaccine arm were drawn from COV1001, a phase I-IIa trial of Ad26.COV2.S in healthy adults that was multicentre, randomized, double-blind and placebo-controlled. Ad26.COV2.S was administered intramuscularly at 5 x 10^10 or 1 x 10^11 viral particles, either as a single shot or as two shots given 56 days apart. TCRbeta repertoire sequencing served as the tool for gauging how specific and how broad the SARS-CoV-2-reactive T cell receptors were following Ad26.COV2.S vaccination. A total of some 30 samples were included in the TCR-sequenced set, comprising roughly 19 Ad26.COV2.S vaccine recipients, 5 placebo recipients and 8 SARS-CoV-2 convalescent individuals. Trial participants were randomized into five groups of five, in which low-dose or high-dose Ad26.COV2.S was given once or twice, or placebo was given on both occasions. Investigators did not know the trial group allocation while performing experiments and assessing outcomes.

The immunoSEQ Assay was the method used to sequence TCRbeta CDR3 regions. After extraction, genomic DNA underwent amplification by bias-controlled multiplex PCR, followed by high-throughput sequencing. The original pipeline was this. To quantify the absolute abundance of each unique TCRbeta CDR3 region, sequences were collapsed and filtered. T cell fraction was estimated by normalizing TCRbeta template counts to usable DNA, which was measured by amplifying reference genes present in all nucleated cells. Repertoire TCRs were annotated as SARS-CoV-2-specific when V gene, CDR3 amino acid sequence and J gene were exactly matched to a known reactive TCR set. The reference SARS-CoV-2 TCR set came from MIRA and was filtered for enrichment in COVID-19-positive ImmuneCODE repertoires, removing public or cross-reactive TCRs. Based on the MIRA antigens, annotated TCRs were further analysed at the level of specific ORF or position within ORF. Depth was the summed frequency of annotated unique rearrangements, while breadth was defined as annotated unique rearrangements over total unique productive rearrangements. TCR breadth was compared between groups using two-sided Wilcoxon rank-sum tests. The clones in this table, taken by TCRdb from immuneACCESS, are in-frame only. Not every clone is retained; where verified, under half of the shortfall comes from an unresolved V gene, and the cause of the rest is unknown. The V and J calls and the clone size are those of that table, but D and trimming were determined from the DNA. For this sample the table gives approximately 300,000 clones, of which about 82% were detected only once. Jointly, the top ten make up approximately 2% of the sample.

The intended sense of this specimen's treatment or condition label: 15 to 20 received Ad26.COV2.S at low or high dose, single or two shots; roughly five received placebo; per-sample allocation not given. For vaccine and placebo recipients, the sequenced repertoires came from samples collected on day 63 after the first injection. Cohort 1b enrolled roughly 25 adults aged 18-55 years at a single site in Boston, USA, between 29 July and 7 August 2020. As a vaccine, Ad26.COV2.S was a replication-incompetent adenovirus type 26 vector that expressed a prefusion-stabilized SARS-CoV-2 spike protein derived from the original Wuhan strain. Study-wide findings and limitations: Vaccine and placebo recipients had similar non-spike TCR breadth, a finding consistent with the vaccine containing only spike. Comparing responses between vaccine doses or regimens was not something the study was powered to do. Substantial breadth of spike-specific CD8+ and CD4+ T cell responses was reported after vaccination. It was noted by the authors that total T cell responses may have been underestimated by the TCR breadth and depth analyses. Spike-specific TCR breadth was higher in Ad26.COV2.S recipients than in placebo recipients (P = 0.0014).

The junction shows trimming of 5 bases on V and 1 base on J, and the gene matches do not reach 18 bases of it. CDR1 LNHDA and CDR2 SQIVND are derived from the germline V gene (reference sequence). Including cysteine and phenylalanine, the CDR3 has 20 amino acids. Only CDR3 DNA is held: 60 bases, read in frame from base 1. This clone was counted a single time. Its specific antigen is unknown. Base qualities are not recorded, but no much larger clone differs from it by a single base. The chain couples TRBV19 to TRBJ2-7, with 12 central nucleotides matching TRBD2. The sequencing used peripheral blood, collected in a trial of Ad26.COV2.S vaccine versus placebo. This receptor was taken from a person aged 18-65 years who received the Ad26.COV2.S COVID-19 vaccine or a placebo. Here is the DNA: TGTGCCAGTAGTCTCTACCCTTCCACTACTAGCGGGGGGCGTTCCTACGAGCAGTACTTC. This encodes CASSLYPSTTSGGRSYEQYF. Reference TRBV19 and TRBJ2-7 proteins supply the regions before and after the CDR3; the full variable domain is: DGGITQSPKYLFRKEGQNVTLSCEQNLNHDAMYWYRQDPGQGLRLIYYSQIVNDFQKGDIAEGYSVSREKKESFPLTVTSAQKNPTAFYLCASSLYPSTTSGGRSYEQYFGPGTRLTVT.